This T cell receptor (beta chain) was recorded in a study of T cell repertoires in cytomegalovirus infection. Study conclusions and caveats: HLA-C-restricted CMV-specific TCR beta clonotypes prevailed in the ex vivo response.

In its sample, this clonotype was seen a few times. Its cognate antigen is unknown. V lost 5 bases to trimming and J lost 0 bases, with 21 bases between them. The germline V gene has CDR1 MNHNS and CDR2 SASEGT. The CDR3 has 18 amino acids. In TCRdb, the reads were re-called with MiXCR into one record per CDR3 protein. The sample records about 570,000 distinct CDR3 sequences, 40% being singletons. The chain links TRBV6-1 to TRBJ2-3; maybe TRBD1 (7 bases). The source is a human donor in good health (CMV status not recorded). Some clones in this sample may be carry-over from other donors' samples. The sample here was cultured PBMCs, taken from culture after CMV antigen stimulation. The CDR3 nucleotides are TGTGCCAGCAGTAGTTGGACAGGTACAGGGACTAGCACAGATACGCAGTATTTT. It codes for CASSSWTGTGTSTDTQYF.